This entry concerns a single T cell receptor (beta chain). What it binds is not known. TCRdb redid the calling of the reads with MiXCR, one entry per CDR3 protein. The repertoire has approximately 390,000 distinct CDR3 sequences, roughly a third of them found once; the top ten carry 13%. These data belong to a study of T cell repertoires in cytomegalovirus infection. Study-level background: The authors used CMV epitopes that were HLA-C-restricted (recently identified) and HLA-B-restricted (well studied).

The study, taken as a whole, reports: The ex vivo response was dominated by HLA-C-restricted CMV-specific TCR beta clonotypes.

The sequence derives from a human donor in good health (CMV status not recorded). Some clones in this sample may be carry-over from other donors' samples. This material consisted of cultured PBMCs, taken from culture after CMV antigen stimulation.

This chain's CDR3 is CASSSAGGNEQYF. In nucleotides, the CDR3 is TGTGCCAGCAGTTCGGCGGGAGGGAACGAGCAGTACTTC. The chain employs TRBV6-2 or TRBV6-3 and TRBJ2-7; the match to TRBD2 covers 9 bases. CDR3 length: 13 residues. V was clipped by 4 bases and J by 5 bases; unmatched bases: 3. From germline, CDR1 is MNHEY and CDR2 SVGEGT.